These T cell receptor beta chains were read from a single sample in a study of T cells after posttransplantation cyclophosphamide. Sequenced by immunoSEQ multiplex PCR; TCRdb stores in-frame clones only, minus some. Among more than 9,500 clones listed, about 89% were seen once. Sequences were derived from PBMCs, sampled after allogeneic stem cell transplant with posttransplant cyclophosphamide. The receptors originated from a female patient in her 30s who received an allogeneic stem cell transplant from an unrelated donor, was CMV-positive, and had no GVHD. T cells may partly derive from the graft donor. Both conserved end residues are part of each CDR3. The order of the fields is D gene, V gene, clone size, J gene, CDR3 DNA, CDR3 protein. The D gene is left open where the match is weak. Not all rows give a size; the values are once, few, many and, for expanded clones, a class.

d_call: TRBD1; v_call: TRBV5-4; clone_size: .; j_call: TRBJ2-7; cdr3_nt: TGTGCCAGCAGCTTGTGGGGGGGGACAGGGGGTTCCGAGCAGTACTTC; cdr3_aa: CASSLWGGTGGSEQYF
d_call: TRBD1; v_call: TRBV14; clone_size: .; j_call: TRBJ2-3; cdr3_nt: TGTGCCAGCAGCCACCGGTCTATCGACAGGGTTACGCAGTATTTT; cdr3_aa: CASSHRSIDRVTQYF
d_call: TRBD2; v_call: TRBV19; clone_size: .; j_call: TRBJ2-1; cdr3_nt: TGTGCCAGTAGTTTCAGACTAGCGGGCCGCAATGAGCAGTTCTTC; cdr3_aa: CASSFRLAGRNEQFF
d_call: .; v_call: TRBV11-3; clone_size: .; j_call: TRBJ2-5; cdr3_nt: TGTGCCAGCAGCTTAAAGGGCAGGGGCGCAATAGAGACCCAGTACTTC; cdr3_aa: CASSLKGRGAIETQYF
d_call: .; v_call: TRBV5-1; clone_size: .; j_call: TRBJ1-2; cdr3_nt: TGCGCCAGCAGCTTGGGTACCCCTCCGACAGCTAACTATGGCTACACCTTC; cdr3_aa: CASSLGTPPTANYGYTF
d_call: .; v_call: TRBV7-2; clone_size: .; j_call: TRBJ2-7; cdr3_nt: TGTGCCAGCAGCTTCCAGTCCCACGTGTACGAGCAGTACTTC; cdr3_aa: CASSFQSHVYEQYF
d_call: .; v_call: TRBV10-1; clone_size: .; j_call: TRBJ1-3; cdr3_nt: TGCGCCAGCAGTGAGGGTCGGGGATCTGGAAACACCATATATTTT; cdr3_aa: CASSEGRGSGNTIYF
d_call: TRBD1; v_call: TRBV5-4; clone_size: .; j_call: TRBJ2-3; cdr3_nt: TGTGCCAGCACGACAGGGGGGCCGAGCACAGATACGCAGTATTTT; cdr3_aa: CASTTGGPSTDTQYF
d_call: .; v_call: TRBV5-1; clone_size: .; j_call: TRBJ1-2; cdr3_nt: TGCGCCAGCAGCTTGGAAACAGGCGGCTATCTTGGCTACACCTTC; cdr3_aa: CASSLETGGYLGYTF
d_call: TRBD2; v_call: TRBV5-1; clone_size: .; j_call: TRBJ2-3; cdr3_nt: TGCGCCAGCAGCTTCAACGTCGTAGCGGGGGGAACAGATACGCAGTATTTT; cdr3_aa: CASSFNVVAGGTDTQYF
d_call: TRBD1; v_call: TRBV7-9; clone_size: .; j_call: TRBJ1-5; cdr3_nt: TGTGCCAGCAGCATAGACGACAGGGGCGCTAATCAGCCCCAGCATTTT; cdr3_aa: CASSIDDRGANQPQHF
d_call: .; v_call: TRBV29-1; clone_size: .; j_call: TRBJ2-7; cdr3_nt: TGCAGCGTCCAAGGGGATGGGACAATGACCTACGAGCAGTACTTC; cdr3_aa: CSVQGDGTMTYEQYF
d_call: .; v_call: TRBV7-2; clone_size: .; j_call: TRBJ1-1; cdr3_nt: TGTGCCAGCAGCTTACGACCTGGAGACACTGAAGCTTTCTTT; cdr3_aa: CASSLRPGDTEAFF
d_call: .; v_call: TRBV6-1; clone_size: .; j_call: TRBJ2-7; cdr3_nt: TGTGCCAGCAGTGATTCGGGGGGCCACGAGCAGTACTTC; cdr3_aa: CASSDSGGHEQYF
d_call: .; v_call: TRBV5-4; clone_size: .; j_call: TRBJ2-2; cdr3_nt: TGTGCCAGCAGCTCTTCAGTGGGGCACACCGGGGAGCTGTTTTTT; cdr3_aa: CASSSSVGHTGELFF
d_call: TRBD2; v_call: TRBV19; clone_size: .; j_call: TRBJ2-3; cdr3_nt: TGTGCCAGTAGTACCACCCTAGCGGCAGATACGCAGTATTTT; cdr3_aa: CASSTTLAADTQYF
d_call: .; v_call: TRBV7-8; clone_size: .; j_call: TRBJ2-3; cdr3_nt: TGTGCCAGCAGCCGTATTACAGATACGCAGTATTTT; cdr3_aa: CASSRITDTQYF
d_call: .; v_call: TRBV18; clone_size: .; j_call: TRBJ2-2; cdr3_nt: TGTGCCAGCTCACACGGTCCCACCGGGGAGCTGTTTTTT; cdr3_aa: CASSHGPTGELFF
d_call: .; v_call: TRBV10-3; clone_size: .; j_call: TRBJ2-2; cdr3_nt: TGTGCCATTACTAGAAGCACGAACACCGGGGAGCTGTTTTTT; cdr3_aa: CAITRSTNTGELFF
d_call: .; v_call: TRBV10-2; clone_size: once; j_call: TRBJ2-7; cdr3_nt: TGCGCCAGCAGTGGGACAGCCCGCTCTACCGAGCAGTACTTC; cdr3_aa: CASSGTARSTEQYF
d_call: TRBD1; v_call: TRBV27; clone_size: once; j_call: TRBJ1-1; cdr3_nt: TGTGCCAGCAAGAGACAGGGGGGGCCTGAAGCTTTCTTT; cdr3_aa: CASKRQGGPEAFF
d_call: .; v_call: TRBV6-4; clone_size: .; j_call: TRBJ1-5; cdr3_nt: TGTGCCAGCAGTGAAAACAGGGATCAGCCCCAGCATTTT; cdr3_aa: CASSENRDQPQHF
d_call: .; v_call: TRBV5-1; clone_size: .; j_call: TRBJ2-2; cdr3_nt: TGCGCCAGCAGCTTGGCCCCGGGGATGAACACCGGGGAGCTGTTTTTT; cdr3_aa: CASSLAPGMNTGELFF
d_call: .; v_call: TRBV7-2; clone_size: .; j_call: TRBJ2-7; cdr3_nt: TGTGCCAGCAGCTTAGTTGCAGGCTTTTACGAGCAGTACTTC; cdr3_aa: CASSLVAGFYEQYF
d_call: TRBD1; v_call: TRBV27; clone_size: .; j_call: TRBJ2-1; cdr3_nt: TGTGCCAGCACCAGACAGGGTAGTAGGAATGAGCAGTTCTTC; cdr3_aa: CASTRQGSRNEQFF
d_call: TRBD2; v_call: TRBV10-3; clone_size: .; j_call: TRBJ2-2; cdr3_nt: TGTGCCATCAGGCTAGCGGCGAACACCGGGGAGCTGTTTTTT; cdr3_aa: CAIRLAANTGELFF
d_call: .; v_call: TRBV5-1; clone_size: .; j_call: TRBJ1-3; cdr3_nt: TGCGCCAGCAGCTTGGACGCGAGGGTGAGGGGAAACACCATATATTTT; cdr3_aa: CASSLDARVRGNTIYF
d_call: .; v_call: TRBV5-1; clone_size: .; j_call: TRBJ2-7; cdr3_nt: TGCGCCAGCAGCTTGAACGGGGGAACATCCTACGAGCAGTACTTC; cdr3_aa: CASSLNGGTSYEQYF
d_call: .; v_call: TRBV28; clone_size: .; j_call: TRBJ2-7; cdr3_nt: TGTGCCAGCAGTTTCGGCCAGGGGGGTTACGAGCAGTACTTC; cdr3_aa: CASSFGQGGYEQYF
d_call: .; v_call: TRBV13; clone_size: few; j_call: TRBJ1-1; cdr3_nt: TGTGCCAGCAGCACCGGGCAGGGATCAGGGTACACGGAAGCTTTCTTT; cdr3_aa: CASSTGQGSGYTEAFF
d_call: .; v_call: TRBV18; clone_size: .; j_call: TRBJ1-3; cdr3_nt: TGTGCCAGCTCACAAACGGGACAACTCTCTGGAAACACCATATATTTT; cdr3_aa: CASSQTGQLSGNTIYF
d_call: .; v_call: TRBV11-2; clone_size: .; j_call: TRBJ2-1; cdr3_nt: TGTGCCAGCAGCCGCCGAGGGTCCGACCGCGAGATAGAGTTCTTC; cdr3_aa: CASSRRGSDREIEFF
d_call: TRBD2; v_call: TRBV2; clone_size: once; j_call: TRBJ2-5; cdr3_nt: TGTGCCAGCAGCTGGGCCGGGACTAGCGGGAGGGCCCCCCAAGAGACCCAGTACTTC; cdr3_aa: CASSWAGTSGRAPQETQYF
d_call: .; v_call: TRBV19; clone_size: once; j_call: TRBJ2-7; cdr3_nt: TGTGCCAGTAAGGGGGTCCGCGAGCAGTACTTC; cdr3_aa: CASKGVREQYF